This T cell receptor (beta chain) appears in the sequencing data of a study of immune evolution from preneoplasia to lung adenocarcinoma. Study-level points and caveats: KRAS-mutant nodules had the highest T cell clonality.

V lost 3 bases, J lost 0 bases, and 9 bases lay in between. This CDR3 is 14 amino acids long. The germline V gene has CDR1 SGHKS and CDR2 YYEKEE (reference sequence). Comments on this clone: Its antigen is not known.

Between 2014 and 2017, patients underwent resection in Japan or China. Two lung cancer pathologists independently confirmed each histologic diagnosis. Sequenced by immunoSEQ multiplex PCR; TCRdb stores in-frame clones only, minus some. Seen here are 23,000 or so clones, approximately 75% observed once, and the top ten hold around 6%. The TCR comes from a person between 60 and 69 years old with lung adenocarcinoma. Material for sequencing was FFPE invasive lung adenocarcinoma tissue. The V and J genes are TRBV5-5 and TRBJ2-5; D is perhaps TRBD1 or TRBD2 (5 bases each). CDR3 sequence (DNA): TGTGCCAGCAGCTGGGGACCGAACCAAGAGACCCAGTACTTC. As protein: CASSWGPNQETQYF.